Listed below are T cell receptor beta chains from one sample, sequenced in a study of post-analysis software for immune sequencing data. Each CDR3 protein is one row after TCRdb ran MiXCR on the PCR reads. Among about 160,000 distinct CDR3 sequences listed, roughly 34% were seen once. Source: blood, taken after autologous hematopoietic stem cell transplantation. All receptors derive from a girl under 18 with multiple sclerosis. Each CDR3 is given without its conserved first and last residue. A D gene is named only where the DNA matches it firmly. A row's size may be missing; if present it is once, few, many or a size class.

.,TRBV4-3,TRBJ1-1,.,13,ASSRGGTLNAEAF
.,TRBV14,TRBJ2-1,TRBD2,13,AGSLTSGAYNEQF
few,TRBV4-2,TRBJ2-3,.,13,ASSQDPRSTDTQY
few,TRBV9,TRBJ2-1,.,9,ASSVGGEQF
few,TRBV19,TRBJ1-5,.,13,ASSIGWGFHQPQH
few,TRBV20-1,TRBJ2-5,.,11,SARIPSQETQY
few,TRBV6-2/TRBV6-3,TRBJ2-1,.,11,ASRRWAEETQF
.,TRBV27,TRBJ1-5,.,14,ASSSKGTYSNQPQH
few,TRBV6-1,TRBJ1-1,.,9,ASGRTTEAF
.,TRBV15,TRBJ2-2,TRBD2,14,ATSRTSGRQTGELF
.,TRBV14,TRBJ2-5,TRBD1,15,ASSQDTRGRRQETQY
.,TRBV29-1,TRBJ2-1,.,7,SVEHGQF
.,TRBV3-1,TRBJ2-5,.,12,ASSLRYTNNEQY
medium-sized,TRBV29-1,TRBJ1-1,.,11,SAHDPLLYEAF
few,TRBV2,TRBJ2-5,TRBD2,13,ASAGRWALQETQY
.,TRBV12-3/TRBV12-4,TRBJ1-5,.,13,ASMREGGLNQPQH
.,TRBV7-8,TRBJ2-3,.,10,ASSLLTDTQY
many,TRBV6-5,TRBJ2-3,.,12,ASSYGLNTDTQY
many,TRBV6-6,TRBJ1-2,TRBD1,13,ASSLQTGSYYGYT
.,TRBV28,TRBJ1-4,TRBD1,15,ASSFPTQGGVGEKLF
.,TRBV20-1,TRBJ2-7,.,14,SATSPWGRSLDEQY
many,TRBV6-2/TRBV6-3,TRBJ1-2,.,9,ASMTDGGYT
many,TRBV10-3,TRBJ2-3,TRBD2,14,AISERTSGKGGTQY
.,TRBV28,TRBJ2-7,.,13,ASSDLTTPGYEQY
few,TRBV20-1,TRBJ1-1,.,12,SAKDGGDGTEAF
.,TRBV28,TRBJ2-3,.,8,ASSLDTQY
few,TRBV7-9,TRBJ2-3,.,11,ASTSGTTDTQY
many,TRBV20-1,TRBJ2-4,TRBD2,11,SAFLAGGNIQY
once,TRBV27,TRBJ2-1,.,11,ASSSSGSHEQF
few,TRBV5-1,TRBJ1-2,.,12,ASRLDRTNYGYT
.,TRBV6-1,.,TRBD2,15,ASSERGTSGRGNEQY
.,TRBV4-3,TRBJ1-5,TRBD1,13,ASSQDSGGRQPQH
.,TRBV30,TRBJ1-4,TRBD1,13,AWSVAGTGVEKLF
.,TRBV29-1,TRBJ1-2,TRBD1,11,SVSGQGNYGYT
few,TRBV4-3,.,.,13,ASSQVKGVGYEQY
.,TRBV7-9,TRBJ1-5,TRBD1,14,ASSSSDREGNQPQH
.,TRBV5-1,TRBJ2-1,.,14,ASSPPGSGAYNEQF
.,TRBV15,TRBJ2-5,TRBD2,17,ATSRKLRTSGSPGETQY
few,TRBV29-1,TRBJ2-3,.,10,SVGYGGDTQY
.,TRBV7-2,TRBJ1-4,.,12,ASSFRARGEKLF
.,TRBV11-2,TRBJ2-3,TRBD1,15,ASSSGTGISDTDTQY